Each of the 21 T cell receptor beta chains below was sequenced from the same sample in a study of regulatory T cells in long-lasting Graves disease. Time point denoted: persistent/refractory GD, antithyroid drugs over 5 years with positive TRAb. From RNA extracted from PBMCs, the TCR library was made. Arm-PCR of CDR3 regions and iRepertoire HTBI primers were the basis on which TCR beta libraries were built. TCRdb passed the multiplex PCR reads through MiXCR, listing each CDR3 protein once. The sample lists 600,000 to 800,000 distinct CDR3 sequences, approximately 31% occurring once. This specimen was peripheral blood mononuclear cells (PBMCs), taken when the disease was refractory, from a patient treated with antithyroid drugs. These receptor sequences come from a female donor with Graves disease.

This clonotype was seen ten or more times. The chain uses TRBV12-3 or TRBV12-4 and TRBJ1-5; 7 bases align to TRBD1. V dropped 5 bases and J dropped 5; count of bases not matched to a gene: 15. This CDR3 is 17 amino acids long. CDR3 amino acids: CASSRRQGSSRDQPQHF. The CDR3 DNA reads TGTGCCAGCAGTCGACGACAGGGATCATCGAGGGATCAGCCCCAGCATTTT.

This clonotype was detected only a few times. CDR3 protein: CASSQGRGYTF. DNA of the CDR3: TGTGCCAGCAGCCAGGGTAGGGGCTACACCTTC. This sequence joins TRBV3-1 and TRBJ1-2, with no clear D. Trimming pared 3 bases from V and 8 bases from J, leaving 7 bases between. The CDR3 totals 11 residues. CDR1 is LGHDT and CDR2 is YNNKEL in the germline V gene (reference sequence).

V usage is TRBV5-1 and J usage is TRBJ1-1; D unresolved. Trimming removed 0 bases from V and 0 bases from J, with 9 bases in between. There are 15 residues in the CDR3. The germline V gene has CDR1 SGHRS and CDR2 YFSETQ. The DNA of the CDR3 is TGCGCCAGCAGCTTGGACCAGGTGTTGAACACTGAAGCTTTCTTT. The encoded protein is CASSLDQVLNTEAFF. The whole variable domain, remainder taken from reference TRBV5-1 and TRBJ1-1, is KAGVTQTPRYLIKTRGQQVTLSCSPISGHRSVSWYQQTPGQGLQFLFEYFSETQRNKGNFPGRFSGRQFSNSRSEMNVSTLELGDSALYLCASSLDQVLNTEAFFGQGTRLTVV.

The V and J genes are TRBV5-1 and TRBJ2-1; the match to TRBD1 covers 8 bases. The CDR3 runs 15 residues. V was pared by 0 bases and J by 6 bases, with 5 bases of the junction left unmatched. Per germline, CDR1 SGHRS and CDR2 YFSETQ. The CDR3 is CASSLVRTGINEQFF. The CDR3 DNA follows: TGCGCCAGCAGCTTGGTACGGACAGGGATCAATGAGCAGTTCTTC.

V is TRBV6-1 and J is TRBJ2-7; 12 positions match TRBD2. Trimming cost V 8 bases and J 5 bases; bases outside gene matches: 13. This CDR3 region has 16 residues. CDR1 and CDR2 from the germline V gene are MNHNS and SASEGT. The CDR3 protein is CASGGLAGSHRHEQYF. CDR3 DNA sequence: TGTGCCAGCGGAGGACTAGCGGGATCTCATCGACACGAGCAGTACTTC.

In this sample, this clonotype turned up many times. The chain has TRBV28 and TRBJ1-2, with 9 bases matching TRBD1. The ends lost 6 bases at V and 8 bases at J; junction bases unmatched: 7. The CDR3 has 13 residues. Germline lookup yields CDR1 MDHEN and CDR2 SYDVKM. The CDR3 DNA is TGTGCCAGCAGCCAGGGACAGGGCTCCGGCTACACCTTC. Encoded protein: CASSQGQGSGYTF.

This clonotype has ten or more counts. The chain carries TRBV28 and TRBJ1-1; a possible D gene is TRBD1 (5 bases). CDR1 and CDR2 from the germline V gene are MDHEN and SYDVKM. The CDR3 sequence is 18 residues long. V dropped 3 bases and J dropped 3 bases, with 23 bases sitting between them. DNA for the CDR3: TGTGCCAGCAGTTTTGAAGGGCGGAGGGCAGGGTGGTACACTGAAGCTTTCTTT. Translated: CASSFEGRRAGWYTEAFF. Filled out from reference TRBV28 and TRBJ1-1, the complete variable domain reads DVKVTQSSRYLVKRTGEKVFLECVQDMDHENMFWYRQDPGLGLRLIYFSYDVKMKEKGDIPEGYSVSREKKERFSLILESASTNQTSMYLCASSFEGRRAGWYTEAFFGQGTRLTVV.

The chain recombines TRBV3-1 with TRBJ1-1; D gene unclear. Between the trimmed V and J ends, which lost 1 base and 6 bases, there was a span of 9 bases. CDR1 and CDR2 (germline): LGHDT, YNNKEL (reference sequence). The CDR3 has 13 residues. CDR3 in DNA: TGTGCCAGCAGCCAAGTCGGAAGGGCTGAAGCTTTCTTT. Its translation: CASSQVGRAEAFF.

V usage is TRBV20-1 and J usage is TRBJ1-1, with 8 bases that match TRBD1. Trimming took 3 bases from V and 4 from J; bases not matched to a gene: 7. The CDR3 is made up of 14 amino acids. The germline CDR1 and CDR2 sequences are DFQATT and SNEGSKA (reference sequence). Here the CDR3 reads CSASGQGGSTEAFF. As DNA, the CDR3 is TGCAGTGCTAGTGGACAGGGAGGAAGCACTGAAGCTTTCTTT.

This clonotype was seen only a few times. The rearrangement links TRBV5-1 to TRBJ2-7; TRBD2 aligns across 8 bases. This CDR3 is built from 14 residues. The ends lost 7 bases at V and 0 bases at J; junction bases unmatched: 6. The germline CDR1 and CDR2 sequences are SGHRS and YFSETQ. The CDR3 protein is CASATSGSSYEQYF. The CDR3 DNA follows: TGCGCCAGCGCTACTAGCGGTAGCTCCTACGAGCAGTACTTC.

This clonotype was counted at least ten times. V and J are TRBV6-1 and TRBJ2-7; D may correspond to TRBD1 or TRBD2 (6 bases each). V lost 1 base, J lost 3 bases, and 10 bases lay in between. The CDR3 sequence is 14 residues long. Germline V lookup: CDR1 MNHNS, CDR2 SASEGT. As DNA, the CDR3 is TGTGCCAGCAGTGAAGTCGGAGGGGGCTACGAGCAGTACTTC. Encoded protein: CASSEVGGGYEQYF.

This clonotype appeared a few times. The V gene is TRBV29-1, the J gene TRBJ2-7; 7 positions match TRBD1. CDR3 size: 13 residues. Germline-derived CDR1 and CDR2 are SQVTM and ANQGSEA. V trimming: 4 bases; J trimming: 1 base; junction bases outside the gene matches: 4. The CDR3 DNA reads TGCAGCGTTGGGGCAGGGGGATCCTACGAGCAGTACTTC. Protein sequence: CSVGAGGSYEQYF.

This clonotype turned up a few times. CDR3 DNA: TGCAGCGTTGAGGGGAGACAGGGGAGGACTGAAGCTTTCTTT. Amino acids: CSVEGRQGRTEAFF. V and J are TRBV29-1 and TRBJ1-1; 8 positions match TRBD1. Germline trimming cut 3 bases from V and 5 bases from J; bases unmatched to any gene: 8. Germline V lookup: CDR1 SQVTM, CDR2 ANQGSEA. The CDR3 runs to 14 residues.

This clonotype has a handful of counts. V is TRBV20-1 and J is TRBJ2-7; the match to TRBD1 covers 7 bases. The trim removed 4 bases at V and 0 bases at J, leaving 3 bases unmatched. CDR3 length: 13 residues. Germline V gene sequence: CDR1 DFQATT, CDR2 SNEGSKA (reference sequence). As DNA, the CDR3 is TGCAGTGCTACCGGGGACAGCTCCTACGAGCAGTACTTC. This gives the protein CSATGDSSYEQYF.

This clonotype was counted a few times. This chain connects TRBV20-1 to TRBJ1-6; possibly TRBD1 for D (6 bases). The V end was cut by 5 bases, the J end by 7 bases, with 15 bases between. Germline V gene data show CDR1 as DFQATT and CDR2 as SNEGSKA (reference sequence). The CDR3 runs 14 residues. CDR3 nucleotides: TGCAGTGCTGGGCAGGGGATCTACAATTCACCCCTCCACTTT. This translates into CSAGQGIYNSPLHF.

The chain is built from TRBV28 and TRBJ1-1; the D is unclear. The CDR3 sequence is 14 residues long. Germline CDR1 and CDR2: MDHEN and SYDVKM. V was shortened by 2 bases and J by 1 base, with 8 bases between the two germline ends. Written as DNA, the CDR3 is TGTGCCAGCAGTTTACTCCCGACGAACACTGAAGCTTTCTTT. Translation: CASSLLPTNTEAFF. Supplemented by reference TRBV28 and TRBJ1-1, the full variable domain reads DVKVTQSSRYLVKRTGEKVFLECVQDMDHENMFWYRQDPGLGLRLIYFSYDVKMKEKGDIPEGYSVSREKKERFSLILESASTNQTSMYLCASSLLPTNTEAFFGQGTRLTVV.

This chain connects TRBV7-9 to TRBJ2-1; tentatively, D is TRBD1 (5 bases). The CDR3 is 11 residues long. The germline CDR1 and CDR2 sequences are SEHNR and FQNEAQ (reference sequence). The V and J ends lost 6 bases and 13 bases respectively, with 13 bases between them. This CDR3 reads CASRSRVGQFF. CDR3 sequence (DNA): TGTGCCAGCAGATCCAGGGTAGGTCAGTTCTTC.

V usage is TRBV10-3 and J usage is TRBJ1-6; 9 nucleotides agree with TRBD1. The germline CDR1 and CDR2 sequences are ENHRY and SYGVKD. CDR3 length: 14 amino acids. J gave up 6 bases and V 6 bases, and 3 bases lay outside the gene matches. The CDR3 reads CAIRTDRGNSPLHF. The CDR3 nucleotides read TGTGCCATCAGAACGGACAGGGGTAATTCACCCCTCCACTTT.

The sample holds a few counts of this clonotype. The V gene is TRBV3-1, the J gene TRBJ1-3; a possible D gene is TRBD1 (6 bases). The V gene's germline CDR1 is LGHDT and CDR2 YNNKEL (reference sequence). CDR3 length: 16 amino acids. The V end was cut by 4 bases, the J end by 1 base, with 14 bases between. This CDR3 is CASSRDTKASGNTIYF. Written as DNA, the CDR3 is TGTGCCAGCAGCCGGGACACCAAGGCATCTGGAAACACCATATATTTT.

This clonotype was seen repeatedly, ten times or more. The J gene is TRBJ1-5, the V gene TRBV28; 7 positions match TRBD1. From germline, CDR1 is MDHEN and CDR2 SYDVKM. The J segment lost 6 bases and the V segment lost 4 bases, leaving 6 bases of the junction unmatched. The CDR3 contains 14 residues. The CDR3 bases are TGTGCCAGCAGTTCAGGGACAGCCCTTCAGCCCCAGCATTTT. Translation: CASSSGTALQPQHF. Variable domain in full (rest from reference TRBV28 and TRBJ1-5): DVKVTQSSRYLVKRTGEKVFLECVQDMDHENMFWYRQDPGLGLRLIYFSYDVKMKEKGDIPEGYSVSREKKERFSLILESASTNQTSMYLCASSSGTALQPQHFGDGTRLSIL.

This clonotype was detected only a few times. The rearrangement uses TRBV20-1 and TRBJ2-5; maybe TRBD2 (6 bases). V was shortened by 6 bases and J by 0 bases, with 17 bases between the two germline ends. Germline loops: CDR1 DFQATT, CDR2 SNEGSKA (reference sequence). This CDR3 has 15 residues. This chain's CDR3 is CSAATGRDYQETQYF. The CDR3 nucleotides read TGCAGTGCCGCAACGGGTCGGGACTACCAAGAGACCCAGTACTTC.